Below are 27 T cell receptor beta chains sequenced from a single sample in a study of T cells after yellow fever vaccination. MiXCR, applied by TCRdb to the 5' RACE reads, yields one record per CDR3 protein. The sample holds more than 350,000 distinct CDR3 sequences; 11% are singletons and the top ten take 15% to 20%. The sequences come from PBMCs, collected on the day of the first yellow fever vaccination. Receptors originate from a man aged 18-30 years who received the YFV17D yellow fever vaccine.

Note on this clonotype: One junction end disagrees with the germline gene, perhaps due to a read error. The chain uses TRBV24-1 and TRBJ2-3; D remains unclear. This CDR3 region has 13 residues. Per germline, CDR1 KGHDR and CDR2 SFDVKD. The CDR3 bases are TGTGCCACCAGTGATTGGCGCACAGATACGCGGTATTTT. Amino acid sequence: CATSDWRTDTRYF.

This clonotype appeared a few times. The V call is TRBV20-1, the J call TRBJ2-3, with TRBD2 as a possible D gene (7 bases). Trimming left V 0 bases short and J 1 base short, with 17 bases between. The V gene's germline CDR1 is DFQATT and CDR2 SNEGSKA (reference sequence). The CDR3 is 17 residues long. CDR3 residues: CSARDPGGGGRTDTQYF. The CDR3 region has the DNA TGCAGTGCTAGAGACCCGGGGGGCGGGGGTCGCACAGATACGCAGTATTTT.

The chain combines TRBV28 with TRBJ1-5; 8 nucleotides agree with TRBD1. CDR1 is MDHEN and CDR2 is SYDVKM in the germline V gene. The CDR3 has 15 amino acids. Trimming cost V 5 bases and J 6 bases; bases outside gene matches: 9. In DNA form, the CDR3 reads TGTGCCAGCAGTGTGGACAGGGTTAGGACTCAGCCCCAGCATTTT. Protein: CASSVDRVRTQPQHF.

This clonotype has a handful of counts. The V and J genes are TRBV7-9 and TRBJ1-1, with D possibly TRBD1 on 5 matching bases. Looked up from germline, CDR1 is SEHNR and CDR2 is FQNEAQ (reference sequence). The CDR3 sequence is 15 residues long. V was cut by 4 bases and J by 1 base, with 13 bases left in between. The CDR3 sequence: CASSSFSTENTEAFF. The CDR3 DNA follows: TGTGCCAGCAGCTCGTTTTCGACAGAGAACACTGAAGCTTTCTTT.

The table lists this clonotype with a few counts. The V call is TRBV12-3 or TRBV12-4, the J call TRBJ2-3, with a weak D call TRBD2 (5 bases). The CDR3 loop spans 14 amino acids. V was pared by 4 bases and J by 7 bases, with 15 bases between. The CDR3 nucleotides read TGTGCCAGCAGTTCTAGCTACGAACACCATACGCAGTATTTT. It translates to CASSSSYEHHTQYF.

The chain links TRBV7-2 to TRBJ1-6; D gene uncertain. With 3 bases removed from V and 0 bases from J, the gap between germline ends came to 6 bases. The CDR3 is 15 residues long. Looked up from germline, CDR1 is SGHTA and CDR2 is FQGNSA. CDR3 in DNA: TGTGCCAGCAGCTTCGGGTACTCCTATAATTCACCCCTCCACTTT. Protein product: CASSFGYSYNSPLHF.

The V and J genes are TRBV19 and TRBJ2-5, with D perhaps assigned TRBD1 or TRBD2 (6 bases each). The CDR3 extends over 14 amino acids. V was trimmed by 6 bases and J by 5 bases, leaving 16 bases between them. The germline gives CDR1 LNHDA, CDR2 SQIVND (reference sequence). CDR3 residues: CASRSTGGSETQYF. CDR3 sequence (DNA): TGTGCCAGTAGATCTACCGGGGGCTCGGAGACCCAGTACTTC.

The chain joins TRBV3-1 to TRBJ2-3; D remains unclear. The CDR3 contains 14 residues. V lost 0 bases and J lost 11, with 15 bases in between. Germline V gives CDR1 LGHDT, CDR2 YNNKEL (reference sequence). CDR3 sequence: CASSQDSASMRQYF. CDR3 in DNA: TGTGCCAGCAGCCAAGATTCGGCCTCAATGAGGCAGTATTTT.

The chain combines TRBV20-1 with TRBJ1-1; no clear D gene. Trimming took 3 bases from V and 7 from J, leaving 9 bases between them. Germline V gene sequence: CDR1 DFQATT, CDR2 SNEGSKA (reference sequence). This CDR3 comprises 11 residues. CDR3 nucleotide sequence: TGCAGTGCTAGGGAGCAACTTGAAGCTTTCTTT. Translating it yields CSAREQLEAFF.

In its sample, this clonotype was seen a few times. Written as DNA, the CDR3 is TGTGCCACCAGCAGGACCGGGGAACACACAGATACGCAGTATTTT. This codes for CATSRTGEHTDTQYF. J is TRBJ2-3 and V is TRBV15, with TRBD2 as a possible D gene (5 bases). CDR3 length equals 15 residues. Germline V lookup: CDR1 LNHNV, CDR2 YYDKDF (reference sequence). V gave up 3 bases and J gave up 2 bases, with 12 bases separating them.

V gene TRBV9 combines with J gene TRBJ1-2, with D tentatively TRBD1 (6 bases). The germline CDR1 and CDR2 sequences are SGDLS and YYNGEE. V dropped 0 bases and J dropped 8 bases, with 11 bases sitting between them. The CDR3 covers 13 residues. The CDR3 nucleotides are TGTGCCAGCAGCGTAGCCCCCAGGGGAGGCTACACCTTC. Protein: CASSVAPRGGYTF.

The chain uses TRBV7-6 and TRBJ2-2, with 9 nucleotides matching TRBD2. The junction had 9 bases not matched to a gene; V was cut back by 5 bases and J by 8 bases. Germline CDR1 SGHVS, CDR2 FNYEAQ. This CDR3 contains 15 residues. This chain's CDR3 is CASSPRASGAGELFF. The CDR3 nucleotides read TGTGCCAGCAGCCCAAGGGCTAGCGGGGCTGGGGAGCTGTTTTTT.

This clonotype was seen a handful of times. The rearrangement uses TRBV4-1 and TRBJ1-6, with D hard to call. The CDR3 loop spans 15 amino acids. Germline lookup yields CDR1 MGHRA and CDR2 YSYEKL. V was cut by 1 base and J by 7 bases, with 11 bases left in between. The CDR3 nucleotides are TGCGCCAGCAGCCAAGTACCGGACTCCAATTCACCCCTCCACTTT. As protein: CASSQVPDSNSPLHF.

There are a few counts of this clonotype. The J gene is TRBJ2-3, the V gene TRBV20-1; no clear D. With 1 base removed from V and 4 bases from J, the gap between germline ends came to 6 bases. Germline lookup yields CDR1 DFQATT and CDR2 SNEGSKA (reference sequence). The CDR3 sequence is 12 residues long. This CDR3 is CSARGASDTQYF. DNA of the CDR3: TGCAGTGCTAGAGGGGCGTCAGATACGCAGTATTTT.

This clonotype was counted between two and nine times. V and J are TRBV7-8 and TRBJ2-2; D is perhaps TRBD2 (6 bases). Germline V lookup: CDR1 SGHVS, CDR2 FQNEAQ. The germline V and J ends were trimmed by 7 bases and 4 bases, with 19 bases remaining between them. This CDR3 is 16 amino acids long. The CDR3 region has the DNA TGTGCCAGCACCCAAGGTGGGGCCGGGGGCACCGGGGAGCTGTTTTTT. Translation gives CASTQGGAGGTGELFF.

The chain links TRBV27 to TRBJ1-5, with 7 nucleotides matching TRBD1. Germline CDR1 MNHEY, CDR2 SMNVEV (reference sequence). After removal of 5 bases from V and 7 bases from J, the junction contained 11 bases not matched to a gene. The CDR3 totals 15 residues. The CDR3: CASSPYRGRKQPQHF. The CDR3 DNA follows: TGTGCCAGCAGTCCCTACAGGGGTCGAAAGCAGCCCCAGCATTTT.

This rearrangement joins TRBV6-1 to TRBJ2-3; 9 positions agree with TRBD2. The CDR3 has 15 residues. Losses at the gene ends were 5 bases for V and 1 base for J; bases not matched to a gene: 4. CDR1 is MNHNS and CDR2 is SASEGT in the germline V gene. Here the CDR3 DNA reads TGTGCCAGCAGTCGTGCTAGCGGGGGCACAGATACGCAGTATTTT. Translating it yields CASSRASGGTDTQYF.

This clonotype was found a few times. This rearrangement joins TRBV5-4 to TRBJ2-1; 8 nucleotides align to TRBD2. In germline, CDR1 is SGHNT, CDR2 YYREEE (reference sequence). CDR3 length: 13 residues. With 1 base clipped from V and 10 bases from J, the junction kept 4 bases outside the gene matches. CDR3 sequence reads: CASSLSGTREQFF. The CDR3 DNA sequence: TGTGCCAGCAGCTTGTCCGGGACTAGAGAGCAGTTCTTC.

This clonotype has only a few counts. The genes are TRBV2 and TRBJ2-3; the D call may be TRBD1 or TRBD2 (5 bases each). This CDR3 contains 17 residues. Trimming removed 5 bases from V and 2 bases from J, with 20 bases in between. Per germline, CDR1 SNHLY and CDR2 FYNNEI. CDR3 in amino acids: CASSNPGAASLTDTQYF. The CDR3 region has the DNA TGTGCCAGCAGTAACCCCGGGGCAGCGTCCCTCACAGATACGCAGTATTTT.

This clonotype has more than one count but fewer than ten. The V gene is TRBV20-1, the J gene TRBJ2-5; D not resolved. V lost 4 bases and J 4 bases, leaving 16 bases between the germline ends. Germline CDR1 and CDR2: DFQATT and SNEGSKA (reference sequence). This CDR3 is built from 14 residues. The CDR3 sequence: CSAIRPSKRETQYF. As DNA, the CDR3 is TGCAGTGCTATCCGCCCCAGTAAACGAGAGACCCAGTACTTC.

This clonotype was seen a few times. As DNA, the CDR3 is TGCGCCAGCAGCCTCGGGGACACCGAGGGCACTGAAGCTTTCTTT. Amino acid sequence: CASSLGDTEGTEAFF. This chain links TRBV4-3 with TRBJ1-1; D may be TRBD1 (6 bases). The CDR3 consists of 15 residues. CDR1 and CDR2 from the germline V gene are LGHNA and YSLEER. The V end lost 4 bases, the J end lost 4 bases, and 16 bases lay between the germline ends.

This clonotype was observed a few times. J is TRBJ2-5 and V is TRBV4-2, with 8 bases aligning to TRBD2. The length of the CDR3 is 16 residues. Germline lookup yields CDR1 LGHNA and CDR2 YNFKEQ. J lost 5 bases, V lost 0 bases, and 8 bases had no gene match. The CDR3 DNA sequence: TGTGCCAGCAGCCAAGACCCCTATTCGGGGGGGGAGACCCAGTACTTC. Translating it yields CASSQDPYSGGETQYF.

Only a few counts were recorded for this clonotype. V and J are TRBV5-1 and TRBJ1-2, with TRBD1 as a possible D gene (5 bases). Germline V gene sequence: CDR1 SGHRS, CDR2 YFSETQ. This CDR3 is 12 amino acids long. Trimming removed 3 bases from V and 5 bases from J, with 8 bases in between. This CDR3 is CASSWGEYGYTF. CDR3 in DNA: TGCGCCAGCAGCTGGGGGGAATATGGCTACACCTTC. Together with reference TRBV5-1 and TRBJ1-2, the CDR3 gives the full variable domain: KAGVTQTPRYLIKTRGQQVTLSCSPISGHRSVSWYQQTPGQGLQFLFEYFSETQRNKGNFPGRFSGRQFSNSRSEMNVSTLELGDSALYLCASSWGEYGYTFGSGTRLTVV.

This clonotype occurred a few times. The V call is TRBV21-1, the J call TRBJ2-7; the DNA was not compared with TRBD2, the D call given in the table. TRBV21-1 is a pseudogene segment. CDR3 length: 15 amino acids. For the CDR3, the DNA is TGTGCCAGCAGCCACCGGGACTCACGAATCTACGAGCAGTACGTC. Translated: CASSHRDSRIYEQYV.

The chain has TRBV12-3 or TRBV12-4 and TRBJ2-6; maybe TRBD1 (5 bases). The CDR3 is 15 residues long. V gave up 6 bases and J gave up 1 base, with 10 bases separating them. Here the CDR3 reads CASRQPGSGANVLTF. The CDR3, as DNA: TGTGCCAGCAGACAGCCAGGGTCTGGGGCCAACGTCCTGACTTTC.

The V call is TRBV28, the J call TRBJ2-7; 9 bases align to TRBD1. The CDR3 spans 16 residues. The V segment lost 6 bases and the J segment 2 bases; nucleotides outside the gene matches: 11. The germline gives CDR1 MDHEN, CDR2 SYDVKM. CDR3 loop: CASSLPVGTGTYEQYV. The CDR3 nucleotides read TGTGCCAGCAGCCTCCCGGTGGGGACAGGGACCTACGAGCAGTACGTC.

This clonotype was counted many times. The chain uses TRBV5-6 and TRBJ1-1; D gene uncertain. CDR1 and CDR2 (germline): SGHDT, YYEEEE. The V end lost 6 bases, the J end lost 5 bases, and 17 bases lay between the germline ends. This CDR3 is 14 amino acids long. The DNA for the CDR3 is TGTGCCAGCACCCTTTATAGCGTTAGGACTGAAGCTTTCTTT. Protein sequence: CASTLYSVRTEAFF.